The clone carrying this T cell receptor (beta chain) was detected many times. Its antigen is not identified. The sample comes from a study of T-cell reconstitution after alpha-beta-depleted transplantation in children. Overall study results and limits: Reportedly, roughly two months post-transplant, alpha-beta T cells arose from several hundred expanded graft clones. The authors attributed T-cell counts and diversity one year after transplant mostly to newly produced T cells.

The TCRbeta library was prepared with unique molecular identifiers. TCRdb called the PCR reads again in MiXCR, with one record for every CDR3 protein. The data hold 200,000 to 300,000 distinct CDR3 sequences, with about a quarter observed a single time. V was clipped by 3 bases and J by 2 bases; unmatched bases: 4. This CDR3 comprises 14 residues. From germline, CDR1 is MDHEN and CDR2 SYDVKM. Specimen: PBMCs, collected before TCRalphabeta/CD19-depleted stem cell transplant. The chain recombines TRBV28 with TRBJ2-7; 7 nucleotides line up with TRBD1. This clonotype was sampled from a girl aged 2-10 years with Fanconi anemia, due to receive a stem cell transplant. CDR3 amino acids: CASSFRQGPYEQYF. For the CDR3, the DNA is TGTGCCAGCAGTTTCCGACAGGGACCCTACGAGCAGTACTTC.